This T cell receptor beta chain is from a study of CXCR3-negative and CXCR3-positive naive CD8 T cells. About this clonotype: Its antigen is unidentified.

Every individual CD8+ T cell subset underwent sorting in triplicate at 270,000 or so cells apiece. The CDR3 has 13 amino acids. Germline CDR1 GTSNPN, CDR2 SVGIG (reference sequence). The study's findings and limits: The TRBV-TRBJ usage of naive CXCR3-negative and CXCR3-positive cells was similar, but that of memory cells differed. Each naive subset displayed comparably high diversity, whereas memory CD8+ cells displayed much lower diversity.

TRB cDNA libraries were made by UMI-labeled 5' RACE. TCRdb reprocessed the 5' RACE reads and keeps a single row for each CDR3 protein, giving no DNA. The sample data list some 22,000 distinct CDR3 sequences. The genes are TRBV30 and TRBJ2-7. The source is a human donor in good health. Some clones in this sample may be carry-over from other donors' samples. The material sequenced was naive CXCR3- CD8+ T cells from blood. Subset here: CD45RO-CCR7+CD27+CD95- naive CD8+ T cells lacking CXCR3 (TNR3-). This CDR3 reads CAWNGWTSYEQYF. Combining the CDR3 with reference TRBV30 and TRBJ2-7 gives the whole variable domain SQTIHQWPATLVQPVGSPLSLECTVEGTSNPNLYWYRQAAGRGLQLLFYSVGIGQISSEVPQNLSASRPQDRQFILSSKKLLLSDSGFYLCAWNGWTSYEQYFGPGTRLTVT.